Described below is a single TCR beta chain sequence and its context. These data are taken from a study of PD-L1 blockade in urothelial cancer. Study at large: Atezolizumab was started by patients in 2014 at 1,200 mg intravenously every 3 weeks.

Some clones are missing from TCRdb's copy, which holds only in-frame ones; the method was immunoSEQ multiplex PCR. The sample has 55,000 to 70,000 clones, almost 85% seen once. The J segment lost 1 base and the V segment lost 2 bases, leaving 11 bases of the junction unmatched. Per germline, CDR1 ENHRY and CDR2 SYGVKD. This CDR3 comprises 19 residues. The input for sequencing was PBMCs, taken around atezolizumab (anti-PD-L1) treatment. The chain has TRBV10-3 and TRBJ2-1; TRBD2 matches 10 bases. This sequence was found in a man between 70 and 80 years old with urothelial cancer. For the CDR3, the DNA is TGTGCCATCAGTGAGGGCTGGAGCGGGAGGGCCACGTCCTACAATGAGCAGTTCTTC. Translation: CAISEGWSGRATSYNEQFF.